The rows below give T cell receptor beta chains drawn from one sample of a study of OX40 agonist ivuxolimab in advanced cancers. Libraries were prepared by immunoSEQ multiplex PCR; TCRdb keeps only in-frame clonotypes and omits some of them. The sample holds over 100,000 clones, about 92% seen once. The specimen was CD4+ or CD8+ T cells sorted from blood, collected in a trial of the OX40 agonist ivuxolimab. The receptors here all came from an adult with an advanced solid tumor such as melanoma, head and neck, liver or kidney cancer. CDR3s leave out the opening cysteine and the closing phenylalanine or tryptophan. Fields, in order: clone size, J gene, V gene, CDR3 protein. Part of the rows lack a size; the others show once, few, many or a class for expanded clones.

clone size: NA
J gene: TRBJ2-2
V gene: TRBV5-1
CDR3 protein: ASSLAVAGHSTGELF

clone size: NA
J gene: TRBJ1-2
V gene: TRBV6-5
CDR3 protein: ASSQRDVYGYT

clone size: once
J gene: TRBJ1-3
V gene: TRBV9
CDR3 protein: ASSKTPSSGNTIY

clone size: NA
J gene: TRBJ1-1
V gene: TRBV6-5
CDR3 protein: ASSYLSTVGTEAF

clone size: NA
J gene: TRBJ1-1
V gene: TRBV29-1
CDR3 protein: SATPTLRMNTEAF

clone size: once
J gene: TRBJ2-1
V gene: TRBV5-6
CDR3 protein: ASSLVRDNEQF

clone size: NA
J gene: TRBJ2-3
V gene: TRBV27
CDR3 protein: ASSTYTDTQY

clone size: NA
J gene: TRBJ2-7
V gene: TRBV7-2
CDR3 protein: ASSPWTSGYEQY

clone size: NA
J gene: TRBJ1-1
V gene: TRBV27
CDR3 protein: ASSLGRLLGEAF

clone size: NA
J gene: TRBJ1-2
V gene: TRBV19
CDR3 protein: ASSPGGRTGGYT

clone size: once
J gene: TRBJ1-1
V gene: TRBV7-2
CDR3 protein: ASSFEGVRAF

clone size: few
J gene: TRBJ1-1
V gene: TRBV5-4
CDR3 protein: ASSLVDTEAF

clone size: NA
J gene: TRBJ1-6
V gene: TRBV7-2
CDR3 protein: ASSQEGARYNSPLH

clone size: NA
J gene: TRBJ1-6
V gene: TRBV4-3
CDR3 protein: ASSQETGGTNSPLH

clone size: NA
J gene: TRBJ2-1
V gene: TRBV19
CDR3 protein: ASSGPSRGSLYNEQF

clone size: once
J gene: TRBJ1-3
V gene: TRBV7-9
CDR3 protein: ASSLGAGNTIY

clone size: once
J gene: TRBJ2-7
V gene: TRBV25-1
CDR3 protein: ASSEGVPRAGYEQY

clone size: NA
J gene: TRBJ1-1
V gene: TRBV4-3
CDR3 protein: ASSQDNGRITGAF

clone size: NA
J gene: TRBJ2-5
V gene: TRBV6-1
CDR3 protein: ASSGGRETQY

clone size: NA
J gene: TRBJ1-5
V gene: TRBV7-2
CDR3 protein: ASSPGASNQPQH

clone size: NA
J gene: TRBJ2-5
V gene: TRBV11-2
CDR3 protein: ASSQAVAVRGETQY

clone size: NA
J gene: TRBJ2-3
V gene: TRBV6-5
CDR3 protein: ASRGQGSSTDTQY

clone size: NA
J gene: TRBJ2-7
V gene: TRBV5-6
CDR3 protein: ASSLRPGAGGLYEQY

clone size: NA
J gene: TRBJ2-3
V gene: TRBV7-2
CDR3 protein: ASSMGGTDTQY

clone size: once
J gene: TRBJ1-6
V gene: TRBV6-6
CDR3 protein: ASKRRTDNSPLH

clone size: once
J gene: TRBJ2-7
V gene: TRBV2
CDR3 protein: ASSAGTSGSISYEQY

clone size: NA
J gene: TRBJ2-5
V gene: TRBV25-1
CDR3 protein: ASGTAGYQETQY

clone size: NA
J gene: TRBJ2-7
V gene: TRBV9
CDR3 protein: ASSVGTSGGLSSYEQY

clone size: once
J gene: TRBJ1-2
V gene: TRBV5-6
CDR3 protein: ASSSHGRWNYGYT

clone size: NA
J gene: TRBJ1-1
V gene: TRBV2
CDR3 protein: ASARQGASNTEAF

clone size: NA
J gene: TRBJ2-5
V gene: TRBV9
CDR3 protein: ASSVGPGQGGETQY

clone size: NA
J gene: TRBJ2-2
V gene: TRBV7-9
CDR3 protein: ASSNHPGGGNTGELF

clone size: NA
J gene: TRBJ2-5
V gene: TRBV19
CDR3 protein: ASSMRRDLETQY

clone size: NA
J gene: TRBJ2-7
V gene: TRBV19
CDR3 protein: ASSIARSYEQY

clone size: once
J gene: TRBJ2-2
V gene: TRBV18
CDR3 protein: ASRIGTLAGGANTGELF

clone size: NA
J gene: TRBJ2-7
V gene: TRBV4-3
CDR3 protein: ASSRGGLVGIYEQY

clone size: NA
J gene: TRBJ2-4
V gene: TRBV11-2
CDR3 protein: ASSHHQWRQRNIQY

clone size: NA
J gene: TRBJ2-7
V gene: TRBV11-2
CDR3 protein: ASSLEKGGLPSYEQY

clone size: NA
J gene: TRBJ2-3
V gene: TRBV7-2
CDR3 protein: ASSLAGSWGTDTQY

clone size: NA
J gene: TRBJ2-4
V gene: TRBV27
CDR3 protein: ASSLQRPGTKNIQY